This TCR beta chain emerged from a study of T cells in Graves' hyperthyroidism and ophthalmopathy. RNA transcripts provided the source from which TCR beta CDR3 regions were amplified. HTBI primers drove first-round RT-PCR of the TCR CDR3. TCRdb itself ran the multiplex PCR reads through MiXCR, one entry per CDR3 protein. This sample has about 360,000 distinct CDR3 sequences, with 13% found just once. This clonotype was counted at least ten times. The antigen remains undetermined. Regarding the study as a whole: Among thyroid clonotypes expanded above 0.001, most also appeared in blood.

Material for sequencing was blood. This receptor was obtained from a man aged 25-45 years with Graves' hyperthyroidism that later progressed to Graves' ophthalmopathy.

The CDR3 DNA reads as TGTGCCAGCAGCTACAGGGGTTACGGCACTGAAGCTTTCTTT. Translation gives CASSYRGYGTEAFF. The chain couples TRBV11-3 to TRBJ1-1; 7 nucleotides agree with TRBD1. Trimming at V came to 4 bases and at J to 4 bases, leaving 6 bases not matched to a gene. CDR3 size: 14 residues. CDR1 SGHNT and CDR2 YENEEA come from the germline V gene.